These 22 T cell receptor beta chains share one sample of origin, sequenced in a study of T-cell memory formation after mild COVID-19. TCRdb independently ran MiXCR on the 5' RACE reads; one entry per CDR3 protein. The sample lists under 200,000 distinct CDR3 sequences, roughly 31% occurring once. Material for sequencing was PBMCs or a T cell subset sorted from them (not recorded which). The receptor source for this set is an adult woman who had mild COVID-19 (a few samples of this study predate the infection). Cell type and time point are not known.

This clonotype came up a few times. The chain couples TRBV6-6 to TRBJ2-1; a possible D gene is TRBD1 (6 bases). Germline V gives CDR1 MNHNY, CDR2 SVGAGI (reference sequence). V was pared by 8 bases and J by 6 bases, with 29 bases between. This CDR3 has 18 amino acids. The CDR3 sequence: CASEGRNLATATGNEQFF. Here the CDR3 DNA reads TGTGCCAGCGAGGGAAGAAATTTAGCGACCGCGACAGGCAATGAGCAGTTCTTC.

This clonotype appeared a few times. The V gene is TRBV29-1, the J gene TRBJ2-2, with D possibly matching TRBD1 (6 bases). In germline, CDR1 is SQVTM, CDR2 ANQGSEA. CDR3 length: 15 amino acids. Trimming pared 4 bases from V and 6 bases from J, leaving 18 bases between. CDR3 residues: CSVGAGEVVPGELFF. CDR3 bases: TGCAGCGTTGGGGCAGGGGAAGTGGTCCCCGGGGAGCTGTTTTTT.

The V and J genes are TRBV7-9 and TRBJ1-2; tentatively, D is TRBD1 (6 bases). The CDR3 is 14 residues long. Germline assignment: CDR1 SEHNR and CDR2 FQNEAQ (reference sequence). Trimming left V 2 bases short and J 7 bases short, with 14 bases between. CDR3 region: CASSLHYREGGYTF. The CDR3 coding sequence is TGTGCCAGCAGCTTACATTACAGGGAGGGTGGCTACACCTTC.

This clonotype was picked up a small number of times. This sequence joins TRBV18 and TRBJ2-7, with a tentative D call TRBD2 (5 bases). CDR3 length equals 13 residues. Germline V gene sequence: CDR1 KGHSH, CDR2 LQKENI. The V end lost 6 bases, the J end lost 2 bases, and 11 bases lay between the germline ends. CDR3 nucleotides: TGTGCCAGCTCCCCGGGGATAGCCTACGAGCAGTACTTC. Protein sequence: CASSPGIAYEQYF.

The chain has TRBV29-1 and TRBJ1-5; no clear D. V lost 4 bases and J 1 base, leaving 8 bases between the germline ends. The CDR3 is 13 amino acids. Germline V lookup: CDR1 SQVTM, CDR2 ANQGSEA. CDR3 protein: CSVGVESNQPQHF. The CDR3 nucleotides read TGCAGCGTTGGGGTTGAGAGCAATCAGCCCCAGCATTTT.

This clonotype was observed many times. The chain couples TRBV5-1 to TRBJ2-2, with D possibly matching TRBD2 (6 bases). This CDR3 spans 14 amino acids. V was cut by 0 bases and J by 3 bases, with 6 bases left in between. Germline CDR1 and CDR2: SGHRS and YFSETQ. The CDR3 loop is CASSLVADTGELFF. For the CDR3, the DNA is TGCGCCAGCAGCTTGGTAGCGGACACCGGGGAGCTGTTTTTT.

There are a few counts of this clonotype. The V and J genes are TRBV20-1 and TRBJ2-7, with 11 bases lining up with TRBD1. Unmatched junction bases numbered 2, after V lost 4 bases and J lost 3 bases. CDR3 length: 13 amino acids. Germline V gives CDR1 DFQATT, CDR2 SNEGSKA (reference sequence). CDR3 in DNA: TGCAGTGCTACGGGACAGGGGGTCTACGAGCAGTACTTC. The encoded protein is CSATGQGVYEQYF.

The chain has TRBV29-1 and TRBJ1-1, with a possible D match to TRBD1 (6 bases). CDR1 SQVTM and CDR2 ANQGSEA come from the germline V gene. V lost 5 bases, J lost 2 bases, and 12 bases lay in between. The CDR3 has 13 amino acids. CDR3 in amino acids: CSVQGRSNTEAFF. In nucleotides, the CDR3 is TGCAGCGTTCAGGGGCGAAGCAACACTGAAGCTTTCTTT. Variable domain in full (rest from reference TRBV29-1 and TRBJ1-1): SAVISQKPSRDICQRGTSLTIQCQVDSQVTMMFWYRQQPGQSLTLIATANQGSEATYESGFVIDKFPISRPNLTFSTLTVSNMSPEDSSIYLCSVQGRSNTEAFFGQGTRLTVV.

The chain carries TRBV21-1 and TRBJ2-4; TRBD2, the table's D call, lacks a check against the DNA. TRBV21-1 is noted as a pseudogene. This CDR3 has 15 residues. This chain's CDR3 is CASPYEREGKNIQYF. DNA of the CDR3: TGTGCCAGCCCCTATGAGAGGGAAGGCAAAAACATTCAGTACTTC.

This rearrangement joins TRBV9 to TRBJ2-7; 10 positions match TRBD1. Germline trimming cut 3 bases from V and 3 bases from J; bases unmatched to any gene: 3. The CDR3 sequence is 14 residues long. CDR1 is SGDLS, CDR2 YYNGEE, per germline. The CDR3 region has the DNA TGTGCCAGCAGCGGAGGACAGGGGGACTACGAGCAGTACTTC. This encodes CASSGGQGDYEQYF.

The chain employs TRBV7-9 and TRBJ2-1, with D tentatively TRBD1 or TRBD2 (5 bases each). CDR1 SEHNR and CDR2 FQNEAQ come from the germline V gene (reference sequence). V was trimmed by 1 base and J by 8 bases, leaving 15 bases between them. This CDR3 has 15 residues. The CDR3 nucleotides read TGTGCCAGCAGCTTAGGTCAGGGTGAGGGCGATGAGCAGTTCTTC. Protein product: CASSLGQGEGDEQFF.

This clonotype was observed a few times. The chain links TRBV15 to TRBJ2-1, with 11 bases that match TRBD1. After removal of 5 bases from V and 7 bases from J, the junction contained 10 bases not matched to a gene. CDR1 is LNHNV, CDR2 YYDKDF, per germline (reference sequence). The CDR3 is 16 amino acids. For the CDR3, the DNA is TGTGCCACCAGCCCCATGGGTGGACAGGGGGCAAATGAGCAGTTCTTC. This sequence encodes CATSPMGGQGANEQFF.

This clonotype came up a few times. The J gene is TRBJ2-7, the V gene TRBV29-1; a weak D match, TRBD2 (6 bases). This CDR3 comprises 13 residues. Germline CDR1 reads SQVTM; CDR2 reads ANQGSEA. V lost 6 bases to trimming and J lost 7 bases, with 19 bases between them. The DNA for the CDR3 is TGCAGCGTGGAGCACCGGGGTGCGGGGGAGCAGTACTTC. It translates to CSVEHRGAGEQYF.

The chain links TRBV7-2 to TRBJ2-5; possibly TRBD1 for D (6 bases). CDR1 and CDR2 (germline): SGHTA, FQGNSA. The CDR3 consists of 15 residues. Trimming removed 5 bases from V and 5 bases from J, with 18 bases in between. This CDR3 reads CASSQVPGVWETQYF. CDR3 nucleotide sequence: TGTGCCAGCAGCCAAGTTCCAGGGGTGTGGGAGACCCAGTACTTC.

In DNA, the CDR3 is TGTGCCAGCAGCTTGGGGGGAGTGCCTTTCACAGATACGCAGTATTTT. Translation: CASSLGGVPFTDTQYF. The chain has TRBV5-5 and TRBJ2-3; a possible D gene is TRBD2 (5 bases). Germline V gene lookup returns CDR1 SGHKS and CDR2 YYEKEE (reference sequence). The V and J ends lost 0 bases and 2 bases respectively, with 13 bases between them. This CDR3 comprises 16 residues.

This clonotype was seen only a few times. This chain uses TRBV6-1 with TRBJ2-7, with a possible D match to TRBD2 (5 bases). Trimming stripped 2 bases from V and 0 bases from J, with 14 bases between. The length of the CDR3 is 16 residues. The germline V gene encodes CDR1 MNHNS and CDR2 SASEGT. The CDR3 loop is CASSEYAGGSSYEQYF. DNA for the CDR3: TGTGCCAGCAGTGAATATGCGGGTGGGAGCTCCTACGAGCAGTACTTC.

This clonotype appeared a few times. The rearrangement links TRBV6-5 to TRBJ2-7; D is unresolved. V was pared by 0 bases and J by 6 bases, with 15 bases between. Germline V gene data show CDR1 as MNHEY and CDR2 as SVGAGI. This CDR3 region has 15 residues. CDR3 region: CASSYSSAGVGEQYF. CDR3 nucleotide sequence: TGTGCCAGCAGTTACTCGAGCGCTGGGGTCGGCGAGCAGTACTTC.

The chain uses TRBV20-1 and TRBJ2-3; a possible D gene is TRBD2 (5 bases). The germline V gene encodes CDR1 DFQATT and CDR2 SNEGSKA (reference sequence). The CDR3 consists of 13 residues. Trimming cost V 5 bases and J 2 bases, with 11 bases left between them. The CDR3 here is CSAPRTYTDTQYF. Here the CDR3 DNA reads TGCAGTGCTCCCCGGACTTACACAGATACGCAGTATTTT.

A few counts support this clonotype. The V call is TRBV28, the J call TRBJ1-1; 7 nucleotides agree with TRBD1. CDR1 is MDHEN and CDR2 is SYDVKM in the germline V gene. This CDR3 contains 14 residues. V dropped 4 bases and J dropped 0; count of bases not matched to a gene: 2. In nucleotides, the CDR3 is TGTGCCAGCAGTTGGAGGGGGCTGAACACTGAAGCTTTCTTT. Translated, it gives CASSWRGLNTEAFF.

The chain joins TRBV5-5 to TRBJ1-1, with D tentatively TRBD1 (6 bases). With 0 bases removed from V and 3 bases from J, the gap between germline ends came to 12 bases. The CDR3 sequence is 15 residues long. CDR1 SGHKS and CDR2 YYEKEE come from the germline V gene (reference sequence). CDR3 region: CASSLEGGVDTEAFF. CDR3 nucleotide sequence: TGTGCCAGCAGCTTGGAGGGGGGCGTCGACACTGAAGCTTTCTTT. Complete variable domain (other parts from reference TRBV5-5 and TRBJ1-1): DAGVTQSPTHLIKTRGQQVTLRCSPISGHKSVSWYQQVLGQGPQFIFQYYEKEERGRGNFPDRFSARQFPNYSSELNVNALLLGDSALYLCASSLEGGVDTEAFFGQGTRLTVV.

The chain employs TRBV7-9 and TRBJ1-1, with 9 positions matching TRBD1. The V segment lost 3 bases and the J segment 2 bases; nucleotides outside the gene matches: 7. Germline CDR1 SEHNR, CDR2 FQNEAQ (reference sequence). This CDR3 is 16 amino acids long. The CDR3 loop reads CASSFPGTGINTEAFF. The CDR3 nucleotides read TGTGCCAGCAGCTTTCCCGGGACAGGGATTAACACTGAAGCTTTCTTT.

This clonotype was observed a handful of times. The gene calls are TRBV20-1 and TRBJ2-7; D unclear. CDR3 length equals 13 residues. V lost 0 bases, J lost 7 bases, and 13 bases lay in between. CDR1 and CDR2 from the germline V gene are DFQATT and SNEGSKA (reference sequence). The CDR3 region is CSAREVAVGEQYF. The CDR3 nucleotides read TGCAGTGCTAGAGAGGTAGCCGTGGGAGAGCAGTACTTC.